The rows below give T cell receptor beta chains drawn from one sample of a study of human T cells and chemical hapten exposure. TCRdb used MiXCR to reprocess the RACE reads, holding one entry per CDR3 protein. Among about 120,000 distinct CDR3 sequences listed, roughly an eighth were seen once. This sample comprised whole blood, obtained in connection with sensitization to the hapten diphenylcyclopropenone (DPC). These TCRs come from a man aged 18 to 29 with alopecia areata. Some clones in this sample may be carry-over from other donors' samples. CDR3s include the opening cysteine and the closing phenylalanine or tryptophan. The D gene is left open where the match is weak. Expanded clones are given a class, and other clones once, few, many or no size at all.

V gene,D gene,J gene,clone size,CDR3 protein,CDR3 DNA
TRBV29-1,.,TRBJ2-3,.,CSVGGTTNVDTQYF,TGCAGCGTTGGCGGGACCACAAATGTGGATACGCAGTATTTT
TRBV9,TRBD2,TRBJ2-1,few,CASSVVAGYNNEQFF,TGTGCCAGCAGCGTAGTAGCGGGGTATAACAATGAGCAGTTCTTC
TRBV5-6,.,TRBJ1-1,few,CASSLAGRYFTAFF,TGTGCCAGCAGCTTGGCGGGCAGATACTTCACGGCTTTCTTT
TRBV7-2,TRBD1,TRBJ1-6,.,CASSSKDRARSYNSPLHF,TGTGCCAGCAGCTCGAAGGACAGGGCACGCTCCTATAATTCACCCCTCCACTTT
TRBV7-3,.,TRBJ2-3,many,CASSLNRTAISSTDTQYF,TGTGCCAGCAGCTTAAATAGGACGGCGATCTCCTCCACAGATACGCAGTATTTT
TRBV6-5,.,TRBJ2-7,few,CASSYSGRFSYEQYF,TGTGCCAGCAGTTACTCTGGGCGGTTCTCCTACGAGCAGTACTTC
TRBV21-1,.,TRBJ1-6,.,CASSNLQGASPYGNSPLHF,TGTGCCAGCAGCAATCTACAGGGGGCTTCCCCCTATGGTAATTCACCCCTCCACTTT
TRBV12-5,.,TRBJ2-7,few,CASGLSDGGEQYF,TGTGCTAGTGGTTTGTCGGACGGGGGCGAGCAGTACTTC
TRBV20-1,.,TRBJ1-5,.,CSASQEVGPQHF,TGCAGTGCTAGCCAGGAGGTAGGGCCCCAGCATTTT
TRBV4-2,.,TRBJ2-3,.,CASSQEGGGTQYF,TGTGCCAGCAGCCAAGAGGGAGGGGGGACGCAGTATTTT
TRBV20-1,TRBD1,TRBJ1-2,few,CSAPDRNYGYTF,TGCAGTGCCCCGGACAGGAACTATGGCTACACCTTC
TRBV29-1,.,TRBJ1-1,few,CSVEEVPAFF,TGCAGCGTTGAGGAGGTTCCAGCTTTCTTT
TRBV3-1,.,TRBJ2-3,.,CASSFRPTPTDTQYF,TGTGCCAGCAGCTTCCGACCAACCCCCACAGATACGCAGTATTTT
TRBV4-3,TRBD1,TRBJ2-7,few,CASSSDRASYEQYF,TGCGCCAGCAGCTCGGACAGGGCCTCCTACGAGCAGTACTTC
TRBV10-3,.,TRBJ1-1,few,CATRQSNTEAFF,TGTGCCACCAGACAGTCTAACACTGAAGCTTTCTTT
TRBV10-3,TRBD1,TRBJ2-2,few,CAISEKGQGIVGELFF,TGTGCCATCAGTGAGAAGGGACAGGGAATAGTCGGGGAGCTGTTTTTT
TRBV29-1,.,TRBJ2-3,few,CSVAEGLGRVTDTQYF,TGCAGCGTTGCGGAAGGGTTGGGCAGGGTAACAGATACGCAGTATTTT
TRBV5-1,TRBD1,TRBJ1-1,.,CASSLGGQLEAFF,TGCGCCAGCAGCTTGGGGGGACAGCTCGAAGCTTTCTTT
TRBV7-3,TRBD1,TRBJ1-1,.,CASSLSAGGEAFF,TGTGCCAGCAGCTTATCGGCAGGGGGTGAAGCTTTCTTT
TRBV7-8,TRBD2,TRBJ2-3,few,CASSPRRASGATDTQYF,TGTGCCAGCAGCCCCCGGAGGGCTAGCGGAGCCACAGATACGCAGTATTTT
TRBV18,TRBD1,TRBJ1-2,few,CASSPYAGQGNGYTF,TGTGCCAGCTCACCATACGCCGGACAGGGGAATGGCTACACCTTC
TRBV24-1,.,TRBJ2-3,.,CATTGSDLSTDTQYF,TGTGCCACCACCGGATCTGACCTTTCAACAGATACGCAGTATTTT
TRBV5-8,TRBD2,TRBJ2-1,.,CASSRSGVPYNEQFF,TGTGCCAGCAGCAGGAGCGGGGTCCCCTACAATGAGCAGTTCTTC
TRBV6-4,.,TRBJ1-1,few,CASSDSVGREAFF,TGTGCCAGCAGTGACTCCGTAGGGAGGGAAGCTTTCTTT
TRBV7-9,.,TRBJ2-5,many,CASSFRVGRETQYF,TGTGCCAGCAGTTTCCGGGTCGGTAGAGAGACCCAGTACTTC
TRBV12-3/TRBV12-4,.,TRBJ1-2,few,CASSPSVGYTF,TGTGCCAGCAGCCCTTCCGTGGGCTACACCTTC
TRBV28,.,TRBJ2-3,few,CASSLGPGSTDTQYF,TGTGCCAGCAGTTTAGGTCCAGGGAGCACAGATACGCAGTATTTT
TRBV7-9,TRBD2,TRBJ2-1,.,CASSPLAVGTSGYNEQFF,TGTGCCAGCAGCCCACTAGCGGTGGGGACTAGCGGTTACAATGAGCAGTTCTTC
TRBV20-1,.,TRBJ1-2,.,CSARGTAYGYTF,TGCAGTGCTAGGGGGACCGCGTATGGCTACACCTTC
TRBV10-3,.,TRBJ2-3,.,CAISGGGTRTDTQYF,TGTGCCATCAGCGGCGGAGGGACGCGGACAGATACGCAGTATTTT
TRBV7-2,TRBD2,TRBJ2-3,.,CASSISGAVDTQYF,TGTGCCAGCAGCATCAGCGGGGCGGTAGATACGCAGTATTTT
TRBV7-9,.,TRBJ1-4,few,CASSQPYRDEKLFF,TGTGCCAGCAGCCAACCCTACAGGGATGAAAAACTGTTTTTT
TRBV20-1,TRBD1,TRBJ2-7,few,CSADRDRDYEQYF,TGCAGTGCTGACCGGGACAGAGACTACGAGCAGTACTTC
TRBV7-9,.,TRBJ1-6,.,CASSRPDSPLHF,TGTGCCAGCAGCCGACCCGATTCACCCCTCCACTTT
TRBV5-1,TRBD1,TRBJ1-1,few,CASSRTGDNTEAFF,TGCGCCAGCAGCAGGACAGGGGATAACACTGAAGCTTTCTTT
TRBV6-4,.,TRBJ2-2,few,CASKLTSDTGELFF,TGTGCCAGCAAGTTGACATCGGACACCGGGGAGCTGTTTTTT
TRBV7-2,.,TRBJ1-2,.,CASSPRQGNYGYTF,TGTGCCAGCAGCCCGCGGCAGGGGAACTATGGCTACACCTTC
TRBV5-1,TRBD2,TRBJ2-5,few,CASSLARGGRVQETQYF,TGCGCCAGCAGCTTGGCCCGGGGGGGCAGAGTCCAAGAGACCCAGTACTTC
TRBV29-1,.,TRBJ2-7,once,CSVEVEAGRDEQYF,TGCAGCGTTGAAGTAGAAGCGGGCCGGGACGAGCAGTACTTC
TRBV6-5,.,TRBJ1-4,many,CASRPITGSNNEKLFF,TGTGCCAGCAGGCCGATTACAGGGAGTAATAATGAAAAACTGTTTTTT
TRBV2,TRBD2,TRBJ2-1,.,CASPGGAGAGDEQFF,TGTGCCAGCCCTGGAGGGGCGGGAGCGGGGGATGAGCAGTTCTTC
TRBV20-1,.,TRBJ1-3,few,CSAHDGSGNTIYF,TGCAGTGCCCACGACGGTTCTGGAAACACCATATATTTT